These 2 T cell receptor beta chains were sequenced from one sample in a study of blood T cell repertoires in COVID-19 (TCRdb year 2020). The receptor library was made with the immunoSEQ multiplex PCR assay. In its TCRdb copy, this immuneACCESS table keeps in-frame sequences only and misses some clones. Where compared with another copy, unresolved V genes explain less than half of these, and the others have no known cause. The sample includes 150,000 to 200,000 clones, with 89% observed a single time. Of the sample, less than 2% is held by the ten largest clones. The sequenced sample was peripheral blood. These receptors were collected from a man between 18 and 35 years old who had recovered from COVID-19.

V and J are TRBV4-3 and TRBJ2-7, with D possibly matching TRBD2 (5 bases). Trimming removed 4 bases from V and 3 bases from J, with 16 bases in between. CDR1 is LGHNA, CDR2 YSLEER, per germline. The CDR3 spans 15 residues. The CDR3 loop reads CASSPDWRVNYEQYF. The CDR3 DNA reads TGCGCCAGCAGCCCAGATTGGCGGGTGAACTACGAGCAGTACTTC.

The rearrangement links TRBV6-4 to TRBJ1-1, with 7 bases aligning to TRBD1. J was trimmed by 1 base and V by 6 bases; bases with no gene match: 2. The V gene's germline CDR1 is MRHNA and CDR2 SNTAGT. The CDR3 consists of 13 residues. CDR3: CASRRTGNTEAFF. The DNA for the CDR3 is TGTGCCAGCAGGCGGACAGGGAACACTGAAGCTTTCTTT.